The 8 T cell receptor beta chains below come from one sample, sequenced in a study of blood T cells in healthy people across ages. Primed by a sample-barcoded 5' primer and a J-beta primer mix, a second PCR proceeded for 7 to 11 cycles. MiXCR was run by TCRdb on the 5' RACE reads, yielding one entry per CDR3 protein. The sample has almost 1 million distinct CDR3 sequences; about 51% are singletons. Source material: blood. All receptors derive from a woman aged 55-70 years in good health.

This clonotype was seen repeatedly, ten times or more. V is TRBV28 and J is TRBJ2-5; D might be TRBD2 (7 bases). Germline V CDR1 and CDR2: MDHEN, SYDVKM. The CDR3 loop spans 13 amino acids. V was pared by 6 bases and J by 5 bases, with 13 bases between. CDR3 residues: CASRPQGGETQYF. Here the CDR3 DNA reads TGTGCCAGCAGGCCACAGGGAGGGGAGACCCAGTACTTC.

This clonotype was seen a few times. The chain has TRBV5-1 and TRBJ2-3; D gene ambiguous. This CDR3 region has 15 residues. Germline V gene data show CDR1 as SGHRS and CDR2 as YFSETQ. V was clipped by 1 base and J by 2 bases, with 11 bases between them. The CDR3 DNA sequence: TGCGCCAGCAGCTTGCTCCCGGGCCTCACAGATACGCAGTATTTT. Encoded protein: CASSLLPGLTDTQYF.

This chain links TRBV7-6 with TRBJ2-7; 10 nucleotides agree with TRBD2. The J call may be mistaken, given a closer DNA end match to TRBJ2-5. Germline V gene sequence: CDR1 SGHVS, CDR2 FNYEAQ. The CDR3 runs to 16 residues. Written as DNA, the CDR3 is TGTGCCAGCAGCTTAATGCCTAGCGGGAGTGGGGAGACCCAGTACTTC. Its translation is CASSLMPSGSGETQYF.

V usage is TRBV18 and J usage is TRBJ2-7; D ambiguous. The CDR3 loop spans 13 amino acids. Germline CDR1 KGHSH, CDR2 LQKENI. Trimming took 2 bases from V and 3 from J, leaving 8 bases between them. The CDR3 DNA is TGTGCCAGCTCACCATCAATTGACTACGAGCAGTACTTC. Protein sequence: CASSPSIDYEQYF.

The sample holds one count of this clonotype. CDR3 nucleotide sequence: TGTGCCAGCAGCCGACGGACACTCACCGAAGCTTTCTTT. Protein product: CASSRRTLTEAFF. The chain has TRBV3-1 and TRBJ1-1; TRBD1 is a possible D gene (5 bases). Germline-derived CDR1 and CDR2 are LGHDT and YNNKEL (reference sequence). The CDR3 spans 13 residues. V was shortened by 4 bases and J by 8 bases, with 14 bases between the two germline ends.

This chain links TRBV7-2 with TRBJ2-1; 7 nucleotides align to TRBD2. CDR3 size: 14 residues. J gave up 9 bases and V 1 base, and 6 bases lay outside the gene matches. CDR1 SGHTA and CDR2 FQGNSA come from the germline V gene. This CDR3 is CASSLDLAVIEQFF. The CDR3, as DNA: TGTGCCAGCAGCTTAGACCTAGCGGTGATTGAGCAGTTCTTC.

This clonotype was recorded a few times. The V and J genes are TRBV11-2 and TRBJ1-1; D unresolved. V was shortened by 5 bases and J by 2 bases, with 12 bases between the two germline ends. Germline CDR1 and CDR2: SGHAT and FQNNGV. CDR3 length: 14 amino acids. The CDR3 loop is CASSQHGVNTEAFF. The CDR3 DNA sequence: TGTGCCAGCAGCCAACACGGGGTTAACACTGAAGCTTTCTTT.

The chain combines TRBV19 with TRBJ2-5; 10 bases map to TRBD2. V shed 4 bases and J 5 bases; nucleotides not matched to a gene: 10. CDR1 and CDR2 from the germline V gene are LNHDA and SQIVND (reference sequence). The CDR3 is 16 residues long. In nucleotides, the CDR3 is TGTGCCAGTAGTACGAGAGCGGGAGGGGTATTCGAGACCCAGTACTTC. Its protein product is CASSTRAGGVFETQYF. Looking up the rest from reference TRBV19 and TRBJ2-5 gives the full variable domain: DGGITQSPKYLFRKEGQNVTLSCEQNLNHDAMYWYRQDPGQGLRLIYYSQIVNDFQKGDIAEGYSVSREKKESFPLTVTSAQKNPTAFYLCASSTRAGGVFETQYFGPGTRLLVL.